A selection of T cell receptor beta chains follows, all from one sample in a study of T cells in localized non-small cell lung cancer. Some clones are missing from TCRdb's copy, which holds only in-frame ones; the method was immunoSEQ multiplex PCR. The repertoire holds approximately 10,000 clones, about 91% seen once, with around 7.5% in the top ten. Specimen: peripheral blood, collected before any cancer treatment. Receptors were obtained from a woman aged 35-75 years with stage I squamous cell lung carcinoma. Each CDR3 is given without its conserved first and last residue. Fields, in order: V gene, J gene, CDR3 protein.

v_gene: TRBV18; j_gene: TRBJ2-1; CDR3aa: ASSLPVTSRYNEQF
v_gene: TRBV27; j_gene: TRBJ2-3; CDR3aa: ATRDRSTDTQY
v_gene: TRBV5-6; j_gene: TRBJ1-6; CDR3aa: ASSHATASPLH
v_gene: TRBV7-2; j_gene: TRBJ2-1; CDR3aa: ASRPLAGDSYNEQF
v_gene: TRBV4-3; j_gene: TRBJ2-3; CDR3aa: ASSQDLQSGGYTQY
v_gene: TRBV7-2; j_gene: TRBJ2-2; CDR3aa: ASSSLGRTNTGELF
v_gene: TRBV27; j_gene: TRBJ1-2; CDR3aa: ASSTTVPVYGYT
v_gene: TRBV29-1; j_gene: TRBJ2-7; CDR3aa: SAGTGLYEQY
v_gene: TRBV9; j_gene: TRBJ2-2; CDR3aa: ASSAAGVGELF
v_gene: TRBV5-1; j_gene: TRBJ1-5; CDR3aa: ASSLDGRSNQPQH
v_gene: TRBV2; j_gene: TRBJ1-1; CDR3aa: ASSQGGGTEAF
v_gene: TRBV6-1; j_gene: TRBJ1-1; CDR3aa: ASSEADTAEAF
v_gene: TRBV20-1; j_gene: TRBJ1-2; CDR3aa: SAPTRGGYT
v_gene: TRBV5-1; j_gene: TRBJ2-2; CDR3aa: ASSRPERTGELF
v_gene: TRBV7-8; j_gene: TRBJ1-1; CDR3aa: ASSLDRYTLEAF
v_gene: TRBV19; j_gene: TRBJ2-2; CDR3aa: ASSGSGTSDAGELF
v_gene: TRBV19; j_gene: TRBJ2-7; CDR3aa: ASIGTGSRSYEQY
v_gene: TRBV5-4; j_gene: TRBJ2-2; CDR3aa: ASSLGEDSGLTGELF
v_gene: TRBV2; j_gene: TRBJ1-6; CDR3aa: ASSERGNSPLH
v_gene: TRBV19; j_gene: TRBJ2-7; CDR3aa: ASSIGGGGLTYEQY
v_gene: TRBV27; j_gene: TRBJ2-2; CDR3aa: ASSRERGMNTGELF
v_gene: TRBV30; j_gene: TRBJ2-2; CDR3aa: AWGTGGAGARELF
v_gene: TRBV28; j_gene: TRBJ2-1; CDR3aa: ASIPSGYSYNEQF
v_gene: TRBV7-2; j_gene: TRBJ2-5; CDR3aa: ASSLGGSQETQY
v_gene: TRBV10-1; j_gene: TRBJ2-1; CDR3aa: ASSGGLSGPYNEQF
v_gene: TRBV19; j_gene: TRBJ1-3; CDR3aa: ASRSQATGNTIY
v_gene: TRBV19; j_gene: TRBJ1-6; CDR3aa: ASGDREDNSPLH
v_gene: TRBV2; j_gene: TRBJ2-7; CDR3aa: ASSHPGEGTYEQY
v_gene: TRBV7-3; j_gene: TRBJ2-3; CDR3aa: ASSLGQGGTDTQY
v_gene: TRBV28; j_gene: TRBJ1-4; CDR3aa: ASSFQQGAHEKLF
v_gene: TRBV7-3; j_gene: TRBJ2-3; CDR3aa: ASSLWGLEEDTQY
v_gene: TRBV30; j_gene: TRBJ2-7; CDR3aa: AWSVQEVYEQY
v_gene: TRBV11-2; j_gene: TRBJ2-2; CDR3aa: ASSLDRRRANTGELF
v_gene: TRBV7-6; j_gene: TRBJ2-7; CDR3aa: ASSAIGLTYEQY
v_gene: TRBV7-8; j_gene: TRBJ1-1; CDR3aa: ASSPGRHATEAF
v_gene: TRBV7-2; j_gene: TRBJ1-5; CDR3aa: ASSSDRYNQPQH
v_gene: TRBV19; j_gene: TRBJ2-4; CDR3aa: ASSPGASNIQY
v_gene: TRBV2; j_gene: TRBJ1-2; CDR3aa: AQGGNSGYT
v_gene: TRBV5-1; j_gene: TRBJ2-5; CDR3aa: ASSAQTGRGVGETQY
v_gene: TRBV30; j_gene: TRBJ2-7; CDR3aa: AWSVQGTYEQY
v_gene: TRBV30; j_gene: TRBJ1-2; CDR3aa: AWSPTGFNGYT
v_gene: TRBV19; j_gene: TRBJ1-2; CDR3aa: ASKGLRDGYT